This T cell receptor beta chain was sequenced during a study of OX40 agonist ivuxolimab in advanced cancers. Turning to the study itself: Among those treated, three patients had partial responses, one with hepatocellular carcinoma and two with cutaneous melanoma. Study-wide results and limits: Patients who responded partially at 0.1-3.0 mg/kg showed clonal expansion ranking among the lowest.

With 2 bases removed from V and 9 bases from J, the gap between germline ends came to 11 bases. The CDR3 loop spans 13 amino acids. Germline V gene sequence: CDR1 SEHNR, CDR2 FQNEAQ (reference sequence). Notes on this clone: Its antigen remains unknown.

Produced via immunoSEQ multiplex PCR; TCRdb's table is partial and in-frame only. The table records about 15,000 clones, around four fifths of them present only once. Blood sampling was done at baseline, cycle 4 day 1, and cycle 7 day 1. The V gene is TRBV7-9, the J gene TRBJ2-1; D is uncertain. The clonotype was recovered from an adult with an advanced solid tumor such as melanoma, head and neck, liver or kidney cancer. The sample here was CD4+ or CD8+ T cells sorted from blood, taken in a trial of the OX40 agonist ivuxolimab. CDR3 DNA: TGTGCCAGCAGCTTAAGTAGCCTTGGTGAGCAGTTCTTC. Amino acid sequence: CASSLSSLGEQFF.